This T cell receptor (beta chain) was recovered during a study of cytomegalovirus exposure and HLA in healthy donors. Study findings and constraints: In an earlier analysis, about 87% or about 30%: the productive usage of most TCR beta V segments. HLA alleles were associated with roughly 17,000 TCR beta sequences in a later analysis at 0.05 false discovery rate.

Notes on this clone: Antigen: not known.

With 60 Vbeta and 13 Jbeta primers, the PCR was carried out. The data were produced by immunoSEQ multiplex PCR, yet TCRdb's version contains in-frame clones alone and is incomplete. The sample includes 100,000 or so clones, 83% of them seen just once. The length of the CDR3 is 15 residues. With 2 bases clipped from V and 0 bases from J, the junction kept 2 bases outside the gene matches. CDR1 and CDR2 from the germline V gene are SGHRS and YFSETQ. This sequence originates from a man aged 18 to 30 in good health and CMV-seronegative. J is TRBJ1-2 and V is TRBV5-1; 9 bases map to TRBD1. Sequenced sample: PBMCs. CDR3 DNA sequence: TGCGCCAGCAGCTTACAGGGGGCCTCTAACTATGGCTACACCTTC. Residues: CASSLQGASNYGYTF.